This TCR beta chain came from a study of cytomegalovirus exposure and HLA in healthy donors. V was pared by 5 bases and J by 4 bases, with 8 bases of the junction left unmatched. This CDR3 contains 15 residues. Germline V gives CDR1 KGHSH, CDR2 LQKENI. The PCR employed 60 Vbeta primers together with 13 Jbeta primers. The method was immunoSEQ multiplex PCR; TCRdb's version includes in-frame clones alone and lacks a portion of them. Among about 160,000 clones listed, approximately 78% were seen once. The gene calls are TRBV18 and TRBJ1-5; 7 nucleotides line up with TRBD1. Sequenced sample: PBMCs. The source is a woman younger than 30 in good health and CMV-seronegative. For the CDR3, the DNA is TGTGCCAGCTCATACGGGACAGCAACTAATCAGCCCCAGCATTTT. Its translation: CASSYGTATNQPQHF.